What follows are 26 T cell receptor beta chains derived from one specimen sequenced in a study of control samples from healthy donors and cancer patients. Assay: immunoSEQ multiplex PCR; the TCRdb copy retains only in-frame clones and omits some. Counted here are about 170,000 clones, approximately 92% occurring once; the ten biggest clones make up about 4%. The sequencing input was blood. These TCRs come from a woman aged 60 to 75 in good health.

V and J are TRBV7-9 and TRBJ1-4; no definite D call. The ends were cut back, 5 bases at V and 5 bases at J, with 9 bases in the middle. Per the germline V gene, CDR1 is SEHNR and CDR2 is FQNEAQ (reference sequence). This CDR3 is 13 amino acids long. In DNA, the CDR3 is TGTGCCAGCAGCCTCTTACAGAATGAAAAACTGTTTTTT. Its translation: CASSLLQNEKLFF.

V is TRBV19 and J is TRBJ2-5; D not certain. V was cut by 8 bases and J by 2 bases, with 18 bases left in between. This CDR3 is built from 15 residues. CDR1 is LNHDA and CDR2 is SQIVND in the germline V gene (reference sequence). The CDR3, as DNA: TGTGCCAGTGCCGGGCGCCGATCCCGACAAGAGACCCAGTACTTC. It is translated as CASAGRRSRQETQYF.

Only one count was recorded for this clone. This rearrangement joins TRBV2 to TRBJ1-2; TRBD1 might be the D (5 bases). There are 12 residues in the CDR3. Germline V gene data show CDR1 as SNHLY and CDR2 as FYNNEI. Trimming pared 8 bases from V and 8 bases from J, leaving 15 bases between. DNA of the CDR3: TGTGCCAGCTCTCTGGGCAGGGTGGGCTACACCTTC. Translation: CASSLGRVGYTF.

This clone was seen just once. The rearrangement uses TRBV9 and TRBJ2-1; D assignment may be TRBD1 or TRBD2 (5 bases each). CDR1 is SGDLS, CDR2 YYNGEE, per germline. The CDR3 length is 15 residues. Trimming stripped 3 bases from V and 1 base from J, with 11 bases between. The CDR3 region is CASSETGRSYNEQFF. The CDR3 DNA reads TGTGCCAGCAGCGAAACGGGACGGTCCTACAATGAGCAGTTCTTC.

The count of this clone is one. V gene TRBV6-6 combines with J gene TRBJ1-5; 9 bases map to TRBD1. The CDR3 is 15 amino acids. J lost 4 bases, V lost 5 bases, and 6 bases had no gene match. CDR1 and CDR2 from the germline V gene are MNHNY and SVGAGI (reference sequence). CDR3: CASSHDRGGNQPQHF. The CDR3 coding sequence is TGTGCCAGCAGTCACGACAGGGGGGGGAATCAGCCCCAGCATTTT.

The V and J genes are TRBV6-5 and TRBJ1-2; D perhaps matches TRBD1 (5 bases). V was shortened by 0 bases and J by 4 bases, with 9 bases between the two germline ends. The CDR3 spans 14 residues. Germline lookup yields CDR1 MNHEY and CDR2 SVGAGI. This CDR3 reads CASSYSSRGYGYTF. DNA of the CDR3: TGTGCCAGCAGTTACTCGAGTAGGGGCTATGGCTACACCTTC.

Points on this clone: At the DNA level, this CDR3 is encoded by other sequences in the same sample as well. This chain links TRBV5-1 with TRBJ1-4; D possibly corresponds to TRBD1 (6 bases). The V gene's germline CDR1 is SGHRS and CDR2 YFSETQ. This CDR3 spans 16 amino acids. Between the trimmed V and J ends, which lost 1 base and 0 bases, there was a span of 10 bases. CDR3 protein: CASSLTGPATNEKLFF. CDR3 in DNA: TGCGCCAGCAGCTTGACAGGGCCTGCAACTAATGAAAAACTGTTTTTT. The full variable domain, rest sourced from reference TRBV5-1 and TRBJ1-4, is KAGVTQTPRYLIKTRGQQVTLSCSPISGHRSVSWYQQTPGQGLQFLFEYFSETQRNKGNFPGRFSGRQFSNSRSEMNVSTLELGDSALYLCASSLTGPATNEKLFFGSGTQLSVL.

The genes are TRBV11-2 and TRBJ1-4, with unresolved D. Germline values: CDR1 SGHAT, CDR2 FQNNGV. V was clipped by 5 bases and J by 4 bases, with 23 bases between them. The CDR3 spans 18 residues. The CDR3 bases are TGTGCCAGCAGCCCATCCCACGGAGGGTTCAACTTTAATGAAAAACTGTTTTTT. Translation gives CASSPSHGGFNFNEKLFF.

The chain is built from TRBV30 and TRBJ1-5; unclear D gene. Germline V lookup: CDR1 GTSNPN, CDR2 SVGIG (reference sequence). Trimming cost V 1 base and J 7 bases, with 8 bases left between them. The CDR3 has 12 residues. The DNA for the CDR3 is TGTGCCTGGAGTGACGGGTACCAGCCCCAGCATTTT. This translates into CAWSDGYQPQHF. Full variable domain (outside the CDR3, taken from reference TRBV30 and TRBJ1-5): SQTIHQWPATLVQPVGSPLSLECTVEGTSNPNLYWYRQAAGRGLQLLFYSVGIGQISSEVPQNLSASRPQDRQFILSSKKLLLSDSGFYLCAWSDGYQPQHFGDGTRLSIL.

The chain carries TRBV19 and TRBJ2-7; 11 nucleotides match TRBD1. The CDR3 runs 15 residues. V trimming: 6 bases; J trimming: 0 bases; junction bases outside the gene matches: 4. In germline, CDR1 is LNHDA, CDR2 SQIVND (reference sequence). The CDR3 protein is CASRRGTGGSYEQYF. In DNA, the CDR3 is TGTGCCAGTAGAAGAGGGACAGGGGGCTCCTACGAGCAGTACTTC.

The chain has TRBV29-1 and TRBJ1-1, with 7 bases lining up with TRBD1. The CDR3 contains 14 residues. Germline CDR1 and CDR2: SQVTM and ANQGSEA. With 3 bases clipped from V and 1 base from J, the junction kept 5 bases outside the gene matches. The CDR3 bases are TGCAGCGTTGACCCGACAGGGTCGAACACTGAAGCTTTCTTT. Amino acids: CSVDPTGSNTEAFF. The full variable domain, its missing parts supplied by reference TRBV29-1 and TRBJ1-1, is SAVISQKPSRDICQRGTSLTIQCQVDSQVTMMFWYRQQPGQSLTLIATANQGSEATYESGFVIDKFPISRPNLTFSTLTVSNMSPEDSSIYLCSVDPTGSNTEAFFGQGTRLTVV.

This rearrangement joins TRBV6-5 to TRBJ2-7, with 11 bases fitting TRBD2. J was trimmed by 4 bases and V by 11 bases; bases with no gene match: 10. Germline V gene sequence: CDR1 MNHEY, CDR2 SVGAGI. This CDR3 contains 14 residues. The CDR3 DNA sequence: TGTGCCGTAAGTCCGGGACTAGCGGCTTACGAGCAGTACTTC. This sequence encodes CAVSPGLAAYEQYF.

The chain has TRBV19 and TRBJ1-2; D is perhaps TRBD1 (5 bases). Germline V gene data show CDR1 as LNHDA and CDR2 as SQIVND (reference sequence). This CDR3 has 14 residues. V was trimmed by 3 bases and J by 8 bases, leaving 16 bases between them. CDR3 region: CASSIGGHWYGYTF. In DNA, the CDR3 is TGTGCCAGTAGTATCGGCGGACATTGGTACGGCTACACCTTC.

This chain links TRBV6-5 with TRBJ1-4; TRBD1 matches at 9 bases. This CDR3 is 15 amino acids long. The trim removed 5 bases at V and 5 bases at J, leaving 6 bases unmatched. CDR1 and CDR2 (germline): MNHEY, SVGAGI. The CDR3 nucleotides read TGTGCCAGCAGTCATAGAGGGACAGGGAATGAAAAACTGTTTTTT. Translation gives CASSHRGTGNEKLFF.

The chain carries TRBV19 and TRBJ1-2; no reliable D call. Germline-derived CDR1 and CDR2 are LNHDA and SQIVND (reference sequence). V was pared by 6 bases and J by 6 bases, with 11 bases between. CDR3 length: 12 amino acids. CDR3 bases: TGTGCCAGTAGGGCGGGGTTTAATGGCTACACCTTC. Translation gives CASRAGFNGYTF. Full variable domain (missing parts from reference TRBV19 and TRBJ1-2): DGGITQSPKYLFRKEGQNVTLSCEQNLNHDAMYWYRQDPGQGLRLIYYSQIVNDFQKGDIAEGYSVSREKKESFPLTVTSAQKNPTAFYLCASRAGFNGYTFGSGTRLTVV.

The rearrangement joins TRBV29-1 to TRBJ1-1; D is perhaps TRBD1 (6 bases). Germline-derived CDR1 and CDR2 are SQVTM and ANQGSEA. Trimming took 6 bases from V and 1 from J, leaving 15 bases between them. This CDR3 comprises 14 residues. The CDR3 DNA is TGCAGCGTCCTTGACAGGACCAAGAACACTGAAGCTTTCTTT. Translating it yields CSVLDRTKNTEAFF.

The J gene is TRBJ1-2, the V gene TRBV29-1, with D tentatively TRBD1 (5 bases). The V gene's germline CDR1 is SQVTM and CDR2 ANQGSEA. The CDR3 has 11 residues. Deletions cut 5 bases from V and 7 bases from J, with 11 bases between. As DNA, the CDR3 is TGCAGCGTTTCAGGGATCTTTGGCTACACCTTC. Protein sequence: CSVSGIFGYTF.

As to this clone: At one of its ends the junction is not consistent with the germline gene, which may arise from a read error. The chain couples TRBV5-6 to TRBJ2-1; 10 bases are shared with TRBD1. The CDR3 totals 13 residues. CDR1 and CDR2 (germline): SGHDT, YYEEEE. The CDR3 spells CASSQGQGYRVVF. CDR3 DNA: TGTGCCAGCAGCCAGGGACAGGGGTACAGGGTGGTCTTC.

The CDR3: CASSVGTQVRADTQYF. For the CDR3, the DNA is TGTGCCAGCAGTGTGGGGACACAAGTTCGTGCAGATACGCAGTATTTT. J is TRBJ2-3 and V is TRBV2; D is perhaps TRBD1 (6 bases). This CDR3 has 16 residues. Trimming stripped 4 bases from V and 4 bases from J, with 18 bases between. CDR1 is SNHLY, CDR2 FYNNEI, per germline.

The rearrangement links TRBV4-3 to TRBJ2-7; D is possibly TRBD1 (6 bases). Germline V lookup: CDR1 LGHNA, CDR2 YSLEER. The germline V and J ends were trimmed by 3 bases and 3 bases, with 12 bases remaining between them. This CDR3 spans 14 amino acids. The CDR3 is CASSQQGQGYEQYF. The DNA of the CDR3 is TGCGCCAGCAGCCAGCAGGGGCAGGGCTACGAGCAGTACTTC.

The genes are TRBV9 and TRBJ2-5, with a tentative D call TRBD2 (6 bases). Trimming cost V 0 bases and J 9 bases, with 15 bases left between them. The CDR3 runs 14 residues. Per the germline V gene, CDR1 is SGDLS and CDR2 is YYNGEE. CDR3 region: CASSVGSREDAQYF. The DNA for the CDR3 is TGTGCCAGCAGCGTAGGATCCAGGGAGGACGCCCAGTACTTC.

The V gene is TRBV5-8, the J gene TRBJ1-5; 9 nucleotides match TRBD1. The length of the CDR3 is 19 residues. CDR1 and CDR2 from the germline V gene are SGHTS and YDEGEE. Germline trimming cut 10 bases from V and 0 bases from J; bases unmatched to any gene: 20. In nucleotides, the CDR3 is TGTGCCCCCCTTCCCCTCGGTGGACAGGGGACGCTTAGCAATCAGCCCCAGCATTTT. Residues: CAPLPLGGQGTLSNQPQHF.

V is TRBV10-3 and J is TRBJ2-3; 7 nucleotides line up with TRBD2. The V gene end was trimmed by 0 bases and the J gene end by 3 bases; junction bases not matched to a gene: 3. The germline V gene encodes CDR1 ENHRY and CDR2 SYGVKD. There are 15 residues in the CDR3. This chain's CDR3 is CAISESSGVTDTQYF. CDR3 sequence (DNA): TGTGCCATCAGTGAGTCGAGCGGGGTTACAGATACGCAGTATTTT.

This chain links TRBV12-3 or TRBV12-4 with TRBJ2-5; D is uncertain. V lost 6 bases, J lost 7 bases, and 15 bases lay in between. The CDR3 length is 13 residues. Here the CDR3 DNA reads TGTGCCAGCAGCCCTTCCGGCGAAAGGACCCAGTACTTC. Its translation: CASSPSGERTQYF.

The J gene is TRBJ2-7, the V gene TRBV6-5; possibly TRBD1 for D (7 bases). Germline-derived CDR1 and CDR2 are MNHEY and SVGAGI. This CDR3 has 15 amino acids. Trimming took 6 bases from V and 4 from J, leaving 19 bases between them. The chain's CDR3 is CASRDGGGLAYEQYF. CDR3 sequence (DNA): TGTGCCAGCAGAGACGGAGGGGGCCTGGCGTACGAGCAGTACTTC.

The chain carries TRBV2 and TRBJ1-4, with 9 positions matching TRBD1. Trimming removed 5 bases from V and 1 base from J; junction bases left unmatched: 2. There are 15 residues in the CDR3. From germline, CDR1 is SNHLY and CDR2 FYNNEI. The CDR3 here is CASSPTGGTNEKLFF. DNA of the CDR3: TGTGCCAGCAGTCCGACAGGGGGAACTAATGAAAAACTGTTTTTT.